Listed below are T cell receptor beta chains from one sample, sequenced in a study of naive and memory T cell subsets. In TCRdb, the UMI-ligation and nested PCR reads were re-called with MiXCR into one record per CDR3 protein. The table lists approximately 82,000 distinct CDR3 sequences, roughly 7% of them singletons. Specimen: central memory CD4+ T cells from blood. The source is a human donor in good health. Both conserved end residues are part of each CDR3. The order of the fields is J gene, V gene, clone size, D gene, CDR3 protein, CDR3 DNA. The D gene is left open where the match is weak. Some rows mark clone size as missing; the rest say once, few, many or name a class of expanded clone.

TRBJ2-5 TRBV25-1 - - CASSERWKESQYF TGTGCCAGCAGTGAAAGGTGGAAGGAGTCCCAGTACTTC
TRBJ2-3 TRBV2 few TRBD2 CASGRTSATDTQYF TGTGCCAGCGGCAGGACTAGCGCGACAGATACGCAGTATTTT
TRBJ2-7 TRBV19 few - CASSPGTRPYEQYF TGTGCCAGTAGTCCCGGGACGCGTCCCTACGAGCAGTACTTC
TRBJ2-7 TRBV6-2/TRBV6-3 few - CASSWTVYEQYF TGTGCCAGCAGCTGGACCGTCTACGAGCAGTACTTC
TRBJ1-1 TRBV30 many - CAWSVLGRDEAFF TGTGCCTGGAGTGTACTTGGCAGGGATGAAGCTTTCTTT
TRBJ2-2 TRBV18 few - CASSTDSNTGELFF TGTGCCAGCTCAACGGACAGCAACACCGGGGAGCTGTTTTTT
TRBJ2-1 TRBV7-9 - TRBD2 CASSPSGSRNEQFF TGTGCCAGCAGCCCAAGCGGGAGTAGGAATGAGCAGTTCTTC
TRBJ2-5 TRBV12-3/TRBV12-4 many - CASSYSHGGTQYF TGTGCCAGCAGTTATAGCCACGGGGGGACCCAGTACTTC
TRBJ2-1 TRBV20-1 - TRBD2 CSARGTSGIQRIFF TGCAGTGCTAGGGGGACTAGCGGGATTCAAAGGATTTTCTTC
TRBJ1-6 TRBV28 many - CATRSSYNSPLHF TGTGCCACTAGGAGCTCCTATAATTCACCCCTCCACTTT
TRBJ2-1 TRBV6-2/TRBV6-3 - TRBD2 CASRLLAANEQFF TGTGCCAGCAGATTACTAGCGGCCAATGAGCAGTTCTTC
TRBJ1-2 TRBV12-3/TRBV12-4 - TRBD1 CASSPISGQGAYGYTF TGTGCCAGCAGTCCTATCTCGGGACAGGGCGCCTATGGCTACACCTTC
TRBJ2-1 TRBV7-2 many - CASPSQGYDNEQFF TGTGCCAGCCCATCCCAGGGATACGACAATGAGCAGTTCTTC
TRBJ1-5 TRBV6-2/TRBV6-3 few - CASSPSSRNQPQHF TGTGCCAGCAGCCCCTCGAGTCGGAATCAGCCCCAGCATTTT
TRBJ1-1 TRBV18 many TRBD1 CASSPFDRVTEAFF TGTGCCAGCTCACCATTCGACAGGGTAACTGAAGCTTTCTTT
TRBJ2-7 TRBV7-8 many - CASSLTDGTYEQYF TGTGCCAGCAGCTTAACGGACGGGACCTACGAGCAGTACTTC
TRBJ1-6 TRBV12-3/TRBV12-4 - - CASSYTGRPYSPLHF TGTGCCAGCAGCTACACGGGCCGGCCATATTCACCCCTCCACTTT
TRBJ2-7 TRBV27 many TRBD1 CASARDSRYEQYF TGTGCCAGCGCTCGGGACAGTCGCTACGAGCAGTACTTC
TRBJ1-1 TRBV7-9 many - CASSPDFAGAWTEAFF TGTGCCAGCAGCCCCGATTTTGCCGGGGCATGGACTGAAGCTTTCTTT
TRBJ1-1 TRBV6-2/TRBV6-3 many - CASSRRRAEAFF TGTGCCAGCAGCCGGCGGAGGGCTGAAGCTTTCTTT
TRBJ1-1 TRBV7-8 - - CASSLAPGGHEAFF TGTGCCAGCAGCTTAGCGCCGGGGGGACATGAAGCTTTCTTT
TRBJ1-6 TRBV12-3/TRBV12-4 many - CASSPRTNSPLHF TGTGCCAGCAGTCCACGGACGAATTCACCCCTCCACTTT
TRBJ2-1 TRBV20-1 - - CSARGLPGVARISRSYNEQFF TGCAGTGCTAGAGGCCTTCCGGGGGTAGCACGAATCTCGAGGTCATACAATGAGCAGTTCTTC
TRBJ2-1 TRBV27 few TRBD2 CASSPHGTSGKNEQFF TGTGCCAGCAGTCCTCACGGGACTAGCGGGAAGAATGAGCAGTTCTTC
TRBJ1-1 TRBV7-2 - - CASSPQPKAGNTEAFF TGTGCCAGCAGTCCGCAACCGAAAGCGGGGAACACTGAAGCTTTCTTT
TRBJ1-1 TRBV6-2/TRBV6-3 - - CASGSFRVKEAFF TGTGCCAGCGGTTCATTCCGAGTTAAAGAAGCTTTCTTT
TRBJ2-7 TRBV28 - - CAGSPSWGESSYEQYF TGTGCCGGCAGTCCCTCGTGGGGGGAAAGCTCCTACGAGCAGTACTTC
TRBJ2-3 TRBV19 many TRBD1 CASRSQGVEGRDTQYF TGTGCCAGTAGGTCACAGGGGGTCGAGGGCCGAGATACGCAGTATTTT
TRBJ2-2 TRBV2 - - CASSRIHDTGELFF TGTGCCAGCAGTAGGATACACGACACCGGGGAGCTGTTTTTT